This paragraph covers one TCR beta chain sequence. A much larger clone differs by one base, so this may be a read error. The sample originates from a study of cytotoxic CD8 clonotypes in ibrutinib-treated CLL. Some clones are missing from TCRdb's copy, which holds only in-frame ones; the method was immunoSEQ multiplex PCR. The sample holds 140,000 to 150,000 clones; 76% are singletons and the top ten take about 5%. CDR3 size: 12 residues. Trimming removed 4 bases from V and 3 bases from J, with 3 bases in between. Germline V lookup: CDR1 SGHTA, CDR2 FQGTGA. Specimen: PBMCs, collected after 24 months of ibrutinib treatment. The clonotype was recovered from a human donor with chronic lymphocytic leukemia. The chain links TRBV7-3 to TRBJ2-2; D ambiguous. The CDR3 is CASSWDTGELFF. In DNA, the CDR3 is TGTGCCAGCAGCTGGGACACCGGGGAGCTGTTTTTT.